The source of this T cell receptor (beta chain) is a study of post-analysis software for immune sequencing data. Overall study: The courses of disease that were included comprised relapsing-remitting, secondary progressive and progressive-relapsing multiple sclerosis.

The CDR3 sequence is 11 residues long. The ends were cut back, 4 bases at V and 5 bases at J, with 9 bases in the middle. Germline lookup yields CDR1 SQVTM and CDR2 ANQGSEA. Carried by the TCR beta cDNA libraries were unique molecular identifiers. TCRdb processed the PCR reads anew with MiXCR; each CDR3 protein has one entry. The sample lists 820,000 or so distinct CDR3 sequences; approximately 57% were seen once. The study's findings and limits: For normalized Chao1 diversity, multiple sclerosis patients scored significantly lower than controls did. When patients were compared with controls, roughly five TRBV segments were more frequent, TRBV5-6, TRBV5-1 and TRBV20-1 among them.

This clonotype was seen only a few times. Its antigen is unidentified. The sample consisted of blood. The sequence was obtained from a girl aged 10 to 17 with multiple sclerosis. This chain uses TRBV29-1 with TRBJ2-7; tentative D call: TRBD1 (5 bases). The CDR3 coding sequence is TGCAGCGTTGCTTGGGGCGACGAGCAGTACTTC. It codes for CSVAWGDEQYF.